The sequence of this TCR beta chain was determined in a study of CXCR3-negative and CXCR3-positive naive CD8 T cells. The study's findings and limits: For CXCR3-positive naive cells, TRB CDR3s were more hydrophobic than those of CXCR3-negative naive cells. TRBV-TRBJ usage matched between naive CXCR3-negative and CXCR3-positive cells but not between memory cells.

A word on this clonotype: No antigen is known for it.

In triplicate, each CD8+ T cell subset was sorted at a few hundred thousand cells per replicate. Libraries were UMI-labeled 5' RACE TRB cDNA. TCRdb reprocessed the 5' RACE reads, keeping one entry per CDR3 protein, no DNA. The sample's table shows tens of thousands of distinct CDR3 sequences. The sequencing sample was made of naive CXCR3- CD8+ T cells from blood. Regarding subset: CD45RO-CCR7+CD27+CD95- naive CD8+ T cells lacking CXCR3 (TNR3-). This receptor was obtained from a human donor in good health. Some clones in this sample may be carry-over from other donors' samples.

CDR3 amino acids: CASSQVESNYGYTF. The V gene is TRBV14, the J gene TRBJ1-2. The germline V gene has CDR1 SGHDN and CDR2 FVKESK. The CDR3 spans 14 residues.